The rows below give T cell receptor beta chains drawn from one sample of a study of CD4 T cell repertoires in COVID-19. Sequencing was performed with immunoSEQ multiplex PCR; in TCRdb, only in-frame clones are kept and a portion is missing. Among 20,000 or so clones, around 86% were seen once, and the ten largest hold less than 0.75%. The sample was central memory CD4+ T cells from blood, taken before the COVID-19 pandemic. All receptors derive from a human donor who had COVID-19. CDR3s include the opening cysteine and the closing phenylalanine or tryptophan. D genes are given only for firm matches. The size of a clone is reported for some rows only, either as once, few or many, or as a class for expanded clones.

j_call | clone_size | v_call | d_call | cdr3_length | cdr3_aa | cdr3_nt
TRBJ1-1 | - | TRBV6-5 | TRBD1 | 14 | CASRVGQGLSGAFF | TGTGCCAGCAGAGTGGGACAGGGGTTAAGTGGAGCTTTCTTT
TRBJ2-5 | - | TRBV10-2 | - | 14 | CASSESSRAGFQYF | TGCGCCAGCAGTGAGTCGAGCAGGGCGGGGTTCCAGTACTTC
TRBJ2-7 | - | TRBV5-4 | - | 15 | CASSSGAGDSYEQYF | TGTGCCAGCAGCTCCGGGGCAGGGGACTCCTACGAGCAGTACTTC
TRBJ1-1 | few | TRBV6-5 | - | 15 | CASSYSRRGNTEAFF | TGTGCCAGCAGTTACTCGAGAAGGGGAAACACTGAAGCTTTCTTT
TRBJ1-5 | - | TRBV2 | - | 12 | CASSGGDQPQHF | TGTGCCAGCAGTGGGGGGGATCAGCCCCAGCATTTT
TRBJ1-4 | few | TRBV10-3 | TRBD1 | 14 | CAIKDRGDSEKLFF | TGTGCCATCAAGGACAGGGGAGATTCCGAAAAACTGTTTTTT
TRBJ2-7 | - | TRBV5-1 | TRBD1 | 15 | CASSFSGTGMNEQYF | TGCGCCAGCAGCTTCTCCGGGACAGGGATGAACGAGCAGTACTTC
TRBJ1-2 | - | TRBV28 | TRBD1 | 15 | CAAGRGGQGGNGYTF | TGTGCCGCGGGCCGAGGGGGACAGGGGGGGAATGGCTACACCTTC
TRBJ2-7 | - | TRBV4-2 | TRBD1 | 16 | CASSRQPGQGGNEQYF | TGTGCCAGCAGCCGCCAGCCAGGACAGGGGGGAAACGAGCAGTACTTC
TRBJ1-1 | - | TRBV6-4 | - | 13 | CASSAEGGSKAFF | TGTGCCAGCAGTGCCGAGGGGGGGTCTAAAGCTTTCTTT
TRBJ2-1 | once | TRBV28 | - | 17 | CASKKGRAGLSYNEQFF | TGTGCCAGCAAAAAGGGTCGGGCGGGGCTCTCCTACAATGAGCAGTTCTTC
TRBJ1-2 | - | TRBV6-4 | - | 13 | CASAAQGTNGYTF | TGTGCCAGCGCAGCGCAGGGGACCAATGGCTACACCTTC
TRBJ2-2 | - | TRBV5-1 | TRBD1 | 16 | CASSPGTGGAGGELFF | TGCGCCAGCAGCCCCGGGACAGGGGGCGCTGGCGGGGAGCTGTTTTTT